This record looks at one T cell receptor (beta chain) sequence and its context. These data come from a study of control samples from healthy donors and cancer patients. The data were produced by immunoSEQ multiplex PCR, yet TCRdb's version contains in-frame clones alone and is incomplete. Here the sample spans 100,000 to 120,000 clones, approximately 88% being singletons. Germline V gene data show CDR1 as LGHNT and CDR2 as FRNRAP. The ends were cut back, 3 bases at V and 5 bases at J, with 7 bases in the middle. This CDR3 region has 12 residues. Sequencing was carried out using PBMCs. The J gene is TRBJ2-5, the V gene TRBV12-5; D ambiguous. The receptor was derived from a woman aged 55-69 years with lung cancer. The CDR3 sequence is CASGLGGETQYF. DNA for the CDR3: TGTGCTAGTGGTTTAGGCGGTGAGACCCAGTACTTC.